Listed below are T cell receptor beta chains from one sample, sequenced in a study of blood T cell repertoires in COVID-19. The repertoire was sequenced with immunoSEQ multiplex PCR; TCRdb's copy has only in-frame clones and lacks some. In the table there are about 59,000 clones, approximately 80% of which are singletons. Sequencing used peripheral blood. These receptors all stem from a woman of 80 years or more with acute or convalescent COVID-19. The CDR3 runs from the conserved cysteine through the conserved F or W. The order of the fields is J gene, D gene, clone size, V gene, CDR3 DNA, CDR3 protein. The D gene is left open where the match is weak. Not every row has a clone size; where given, it reads once, few, many or a size class.

J: TRBJ1-5; D: -; size: few; V: TRBV6-5; DNA: TGTGCCAGCAGTTTTAGACAGTCCAATCAGCCCCAGCATTTT; CDR3: CASSFRQSNQPQHF
J: TRBJ2-5; D: TRBD1; size: -; V: TRBV2; DNA: TGTGCCAGCAGGGGACAGGGGGCAGGTCCAGAGACCCAGTACTTC; CDR3: CASRGQGAGPETQYF
J: TRBJ1-4; D: -; size: -; V: TRBV3-1/TRBV3-2; DNA: TGTGCCAGCAGCCAAGATCCATGGGGAGGTGAAAAACTGTTTTTT; CDR3: CASSQDPWGGEKLFF
J: TRBJ1-5; D: -; size: -; V: TRBV19; DNA: TGTGCCAGTAGGGCCGACAGCCGCAATCAGCCCCAGCATTTT; CDR3: CASRADSRNQPQHF
J: TRBJ2-1; D: TRBD2; size: -; V: TRBV6-1; DNA: TGTGCCAGCAGTGAACGGGGTAGCGGGAGTTCGATTTTCTACAATGAGCAGTTCTTC; CDR3: CASSERGSGSSIFYNEQFF
J: TRBJ2-7; D: -; size: -; V: TRBV27; DNA: TGTGCCAGCAGACCTTCGGGACAAGACTACGAGCAGTACTTC; CDR3: CASRPSGQDYEQYF
J: TRBJ2-3; D: TRBD2; size: -; V: TRBV19; DNA: TGTGCCAGTAGTGGACCGGGACTAGCGGTTATCACAGATACGCAGTATTTT; CDR3: CASSGPGLAVITDTQYF
J: TRBJ2-3; D: TRBD1; size: once; V: TRBV5-6; DNA: TGTGCCAGCAGCCCCCCCGACAGGGGCTTCAGGGATACGCAGTATTTT; CDR3: CASSPPDRGFRDTQYF
J: TRBJ2-7; D: TRBD1; size: -; V: TRBV11-1; DNA: TGTGCCAGCAGTCCCGGGACAGGGCCCTACAAGCAGTACTTC; CDR3: CASSPGTGPYKQYF
J: TRBJ2-5; D: TRBD2; size: -; V: TRBV19; DNA: TGTGCCAGTAGTCCGACTAGCGGGGGTAGGGGGGAGACCCAGTACTTC; CDR3: CASSPTSGGRGETQYF
J: TRBJ1-4; D: -; size: -; V: TRBV11-2; DNA: TGTGCCAGCAGCTCCCTTGTCGGACACTTTGCAACTAATGAAAAACTGTTTTTT; CDR3: CASSSLVGHFATNEKLFF
J: TRBJ1-3; D: TRBD1; size: few; V: TRBV4-1; DNA: TGCGCCAGCAGCCAATTCTATCCTTCCGCCAGGGGGGTCTCTGGAAACACCATATATTTT; CDR3: CASSQFYPSARGVSGNTIYF
J: TRBJ1-3; D: -; size: few; V: TRBV18; DNA: TGTGCCAGCTCACCGAGAGGGGGTGTAAACACCATATATTTT; CDR3: CASSPRGGVNTIYF
J: TRBJ1-2; D: -; size: -; V: TRBV5-1; DNA: TGCGCCAGCAGCTTAAGCGGAGGGCTCTATGGCTACACCTTC; CDR3: CASSLSGGLYGYTF
J: TRBJ1-5; D: -; size: -; V: TRBV19; DNA: TGTGCCAGTAGTATATCTCAGCTCAGGCAGCCCCAGCATTTT; CDR3: CASSISQLRQPQHF
J: TRBJ1-1; D: -; size: -; V: TRBV10-2; DNA: TGCGCCAGCAGTGTACTAACAGGGAACACTGAAGCTTTCTTT; CDR3: CASSVLTGNTEAFF
J: TRBJ2-1; D: TRBD1; size: once; V: TRBV9; DNA: TGTGCCAGCAGCGTAGATCCGAACAGGGGAGTCAATGAGCAGTTCTTC; CDR3: CASSVDPNRGVNEQFF
J: TRBJ1-2; D: TRBD1; size: -; V: TRBV30; DNA: TGTGCCTGGAGTTCGCAGGGGGCCTATGGCTACACCTTC; CDR3: CAWSSQGAYGYTF
J: TRBJ2-5; D: TRBD2; size: -; V: TRBV7-2; DNA: TGTGCCAGCAGTAGCGGGGGGTACCAAGAGACCCAGTACTTC; CDR3: CASSSGGYQETQYF
J: TRBJ2-2; D: TRBD2; size: -; V: TRBV2; DNA: TGTGCCAGCAGCCAAGGACTAGCCGGGGAGCTGTTTTTT; CDR3: CASSQGLAGELFF
J: TRBJ2-7; D: TRBD1; size: -; V: TRBV5-1; DNA: TGCGCCACCGCCTCGGGACAGGGAAACGAGCAGTACTTC; CDR3: CATASGQGNEQYF
J: TRBJ2-7; D: -; size: -; V: TRBV11-2; DNA: TGTGCCAGCAGCCCTTTCGGGGGTTACGAGCAGTACTTC; CDR3: CASSPFGGYEQYF
J: TRBJ2-1; D: TRBD1; size: -; V: TRBV29-1; DNA: TGCAGCGTTGCGGGAGGACAGGGGACCTACAATGAGCAGTTCTTC; CDR3: CSVAGGQGTYNEQFF
J: TRBJ2-7; D: -; size: few; V: TRBV5-1; DNA: TGCGCCAGCAGCTTGGGTAGCGGACGATACGAGCAGTACTTC; CDR3: CASSLGSGRYEQYF
J: TRBJ1-4; D: TRBD1; size: -; V: TRBV27; DNA: TGTGCCAGCAGTCGAGGACAGGGCTTAGGGCGTGAAAAACTGTTTTTT; CDR3: CASSRGQGLGREKLFF
J: TRBJ2-5; D: TRBD1; size: -; V: TRBV5-1; DNA: TGCGCCAGCAGCGCATTTACCGGGACAGGGAAAGAGACCCAGTACTTC; CDR3: CASSAFTGTGKETQYF
J: TRBJ2-5; D: TRBD2; size: -; V: TRBV20-1; DNA: TGCAGTGCTAGTCTAGCGGGAGACCAAGAGACCCAGTACTTC; CDR3: CSASLAGDQETQYF
J: TRBJ2-2; D: -; size: few; V: TRBV6-1; DNA: TGTGCCAGCAGTGAAGCGAGCTTCACCGGGGAGCTGTTTTTT; CDR3: CASSEASFTGELFF
J: TRBJ1-3; D: TRBD1; size: -; V: TRBV5-1; DNA: TGCGCCAGCAGCTTCGAGGGACAGGGAAACACCATATATTTT; CDR3: CASSFEGQGNTIYF
J: TRBJ2-5; D: -; size: -; V: TRBV6-5; DNA: TGTGCCAGCACCAGGTCCCGGACAGAAGAGACCCAGTACTTC; CDR3: CASTRSRTEETQYF
J: TRBJ2-5; D: -; size: -; V: TRBV5-4; DNA: TGTGCCAGCAGCTTGGGCGGAGGAGGCGAGACCCAGTACTTC; CDR3: CASSLGGGGETQYF
J: TRBJ2-7; D: TRBD1; size: once; V: TRBV28; DNA: TGTGCCAGCAGTTTGGGGACAGGGGAGGCCTACGAGCAGTACTTC; CDR3: CASSLGTGEAYEQYF
J: TRBJ1-2; D: -; size: -; V: TRBV6-5; DNA: TGTGCCAGCAGGGGTGACAGACTCTATGGCTACACCTTC; CDR3: CASRGDRLYGYTF
J: TRBJ1-1; D: -; size: -; V: TRBV12-3/TRBV12-4; DNA: TGTGCCAGCAGTTTTGGCCCTGAAGCTTTCTTT; CDR3: CASSFGPEAFF
J: TRBJ2-3; D: -; size: -; V: TRBV10-3; DNA: TGTGCCATCGGCACAACAGATACGCAGTATTTT; CDR3: CAIGTTDTQYF